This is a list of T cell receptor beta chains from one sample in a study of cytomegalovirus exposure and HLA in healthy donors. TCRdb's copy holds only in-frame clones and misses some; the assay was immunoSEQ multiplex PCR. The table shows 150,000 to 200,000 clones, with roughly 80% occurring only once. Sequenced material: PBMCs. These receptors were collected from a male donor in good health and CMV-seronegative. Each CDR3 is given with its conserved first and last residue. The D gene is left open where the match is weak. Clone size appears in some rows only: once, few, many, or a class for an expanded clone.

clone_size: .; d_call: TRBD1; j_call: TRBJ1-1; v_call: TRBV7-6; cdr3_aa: CASSSGQGNTEAFF; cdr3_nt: TGTGCCAGCAGTTCGGGACAGGGGAACACTGAAGCTTTCTTT
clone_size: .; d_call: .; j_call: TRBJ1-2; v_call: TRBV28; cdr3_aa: CASSPGRPGGYTF; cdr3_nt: TGTGCCAGCAGTCCAGGCAGGCCTGGAGGCTACACCTTC
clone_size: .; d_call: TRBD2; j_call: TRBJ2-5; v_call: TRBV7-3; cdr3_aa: CASSPGLAGGQETQYF; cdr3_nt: TGTGCCAGCAGCCCTGGACTAGCGGGGGGGCAAGAGACCCAGTACTTC
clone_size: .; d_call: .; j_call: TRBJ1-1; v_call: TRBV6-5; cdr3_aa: CASSYNRDTEAFF; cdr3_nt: TGTGCCAGCAGTTATAACAGGGACACTGAAGCTTTCTTT
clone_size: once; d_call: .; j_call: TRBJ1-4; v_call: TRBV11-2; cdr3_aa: CASSFSAGEKLFF; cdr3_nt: TGTGCCAGCAGCTTCAGCGCAGGGGAAAAACTGTTTTTT
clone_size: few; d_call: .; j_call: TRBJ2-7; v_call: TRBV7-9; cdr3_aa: CASSLVPPLISYEQYF; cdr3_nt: TGTGCCAGCAGCTTAGTCCCCCCACTGATCTCCTACGAGCAGTACTTC
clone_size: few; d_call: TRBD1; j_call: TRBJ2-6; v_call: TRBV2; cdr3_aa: CASSGHRGSGANVLTF; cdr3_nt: TGTGCCAGCAGTGGTCACAGGGGCTCTGGGGCCAACGTCCTGACTTTC
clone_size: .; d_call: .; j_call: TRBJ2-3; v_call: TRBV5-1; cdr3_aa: CASNGGSTDTQYF; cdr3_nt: TGCGCCAGCAATGGCGGAAGCACAGATACGCAGTATTTT
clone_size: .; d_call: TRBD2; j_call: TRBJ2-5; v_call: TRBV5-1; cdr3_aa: CASSGAGGLETQYF; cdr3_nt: TGCGCCAGCAGCGGAGCGGGGGGACTAGAGACCCAGTACTTC
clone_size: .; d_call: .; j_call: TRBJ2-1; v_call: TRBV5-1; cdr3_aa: CASSATDNEQFF; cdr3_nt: TGCGCCAGCAGTGCCACAGACAATGAGCAGTTCTTC
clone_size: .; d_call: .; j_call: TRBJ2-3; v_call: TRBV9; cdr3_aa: CASSVSGALTDTQYF; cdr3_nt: TGTGCCAGCAGCGTATCAGGGGCACTCACAGATACGCAGTATTTT
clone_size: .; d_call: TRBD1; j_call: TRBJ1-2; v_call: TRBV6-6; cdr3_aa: CASSYPAGTGSAGYTF; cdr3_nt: TGTGCCAGCAGTTACCCAGCCGGGACAGGGTCTGCGGGCTACACCTTC
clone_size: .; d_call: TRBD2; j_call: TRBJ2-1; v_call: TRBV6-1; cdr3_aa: CASTYVRLADNEQFF; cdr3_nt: TGTGCCAGCACGTATGTGAGACTAGCGGACAATGAGCAGTTCTTC
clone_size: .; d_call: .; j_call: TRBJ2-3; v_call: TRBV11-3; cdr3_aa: CASSLFGGADTQYF; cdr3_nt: TGTGCCAGCAGCTTATTTGGGGGCGCAGATACGCAGTATTTT
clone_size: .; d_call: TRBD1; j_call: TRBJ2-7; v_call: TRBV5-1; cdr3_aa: CASSPKPPGTGDSYEQYF; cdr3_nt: TGCGCCAGCAGCCCGAAGCCACCCGGGACAGGGGACTCCTACGAGCAGTACTTC
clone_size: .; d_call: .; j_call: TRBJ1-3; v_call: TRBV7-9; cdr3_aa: CSFGVYGNTIYF; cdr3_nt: TGTTCCTTCGGGGTATACGGAAACACCATATATTTT
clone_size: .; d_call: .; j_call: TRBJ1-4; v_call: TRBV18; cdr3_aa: CASSPDLEGRSEKLFF; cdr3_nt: TGTGCCAGCTCACCCGATTTGGAGGGGCGGAGTGAAAAACTGTTTTTT
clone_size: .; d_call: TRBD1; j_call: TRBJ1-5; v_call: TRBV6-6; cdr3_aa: CASRPDRENQPQHF; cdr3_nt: TGTGCCAGCAGACCCGACAGGGAAAATCAGCCCCAGCATTTT
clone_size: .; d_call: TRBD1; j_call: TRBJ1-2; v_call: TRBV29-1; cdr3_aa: CSVEDQTGGGYTF; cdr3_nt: TGCAGCGTTGAAGATCAGACAGGGGGGGGCTACACCTTC
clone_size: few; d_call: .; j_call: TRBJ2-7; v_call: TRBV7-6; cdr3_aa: CASSWARGEQYF; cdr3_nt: TGTGCCAGCAGCTGGGCCAGGGGCGAGCAGTACTTC
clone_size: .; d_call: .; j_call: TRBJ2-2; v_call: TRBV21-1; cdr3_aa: CASLPGLAGCTGELFF; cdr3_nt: TGTGCCAGCTTACCGGGACTAGCGGGGTGCACCGGGGAGCTGTTTTTT
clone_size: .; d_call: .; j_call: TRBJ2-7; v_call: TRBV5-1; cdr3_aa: CASSLDRVGYEQYF; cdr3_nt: TGCGCCAGCAGCTTGGACAGGGTCGGGTACGAGCAGTACTTC
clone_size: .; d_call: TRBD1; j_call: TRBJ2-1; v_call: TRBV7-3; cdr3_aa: CASSFPGQGRNEQFF; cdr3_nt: TGTGCCAGCAGCTTTCCGGGACAGGGAAGGAATGAGCAGTTCTTC
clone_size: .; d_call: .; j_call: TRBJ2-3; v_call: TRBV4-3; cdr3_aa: CASSQEGGAESTDTQYF; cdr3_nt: TGCGCCAGCAGCCAAGAAGGGGGGGCGGAAAGCACAGATACGCAGTATTTT
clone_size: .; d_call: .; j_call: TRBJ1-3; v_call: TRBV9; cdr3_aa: CASSVGDSGNTIYF; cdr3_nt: TGTGCCAGCAGCGTCGGGGACTCTGGAAACACCATATATTTT
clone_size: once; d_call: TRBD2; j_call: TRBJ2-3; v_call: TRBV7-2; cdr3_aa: CASSPGLAPGTDTQYF; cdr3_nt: TGTGCCAGCAGCCCGGGACTAGCCCCCGGCACAGATACGCAGTATTTT
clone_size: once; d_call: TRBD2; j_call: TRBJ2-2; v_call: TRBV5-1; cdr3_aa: CASSLRTSGRSDTGELFF; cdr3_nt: TGCGCCAGCAGCCTGCGGACTAGCGGGAGGTCTGACACCGGGGAGCTGTTTTTT
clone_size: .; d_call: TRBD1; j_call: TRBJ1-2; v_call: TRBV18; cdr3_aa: CASSDRQGSNYGYTF; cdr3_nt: TGTGCCAGCTCAGACCGACAGGGATCAAACTATGGCTACACCTTC
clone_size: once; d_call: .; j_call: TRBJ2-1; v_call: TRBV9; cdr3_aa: CASSGRTGDYNEQFF; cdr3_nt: TGTGCCAGCAGCGGGAGGACGGGGGACTACAATGAGCAGTTCTTC
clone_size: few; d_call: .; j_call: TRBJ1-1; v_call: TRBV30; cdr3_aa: CAWSVLRQWNTEAFF; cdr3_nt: TGTGCCTGGAGTGTACTACGACAGTGGAACACTGAAGCTTTCTTT
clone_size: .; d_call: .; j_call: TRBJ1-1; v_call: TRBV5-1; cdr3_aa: CASSLKGREAFF; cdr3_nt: TGCGCCAGCAGCTTGAAGGGGCGTGAAGCTTTCTTT
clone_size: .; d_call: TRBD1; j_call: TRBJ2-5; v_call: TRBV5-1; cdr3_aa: CASTWDRNQETQYF; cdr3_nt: TGCGCCAGCACGTGGGACAGGAACCAAGAGACCCAGTACTTC
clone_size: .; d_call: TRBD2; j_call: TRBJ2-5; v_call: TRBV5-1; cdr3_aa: CASSIGTSGETQYF; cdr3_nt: TGCGCCAGCAGCATCGGGACTAGCGGAGAGACCCAGTACTTC
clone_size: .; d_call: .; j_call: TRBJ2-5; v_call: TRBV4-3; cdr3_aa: CASSRSRDSPTQYF; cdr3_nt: TGCGCCAGCAGCCGAAGCCGGGACTCGCCGACCCAGTACTTC
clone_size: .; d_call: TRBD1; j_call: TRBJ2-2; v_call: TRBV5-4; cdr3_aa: CASRLPGQGGNTGELFF; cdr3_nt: TGTGCCAGCAGACTGCCCGGACAGGGGGGGAACACCGGGGAGCTGTTTTTT
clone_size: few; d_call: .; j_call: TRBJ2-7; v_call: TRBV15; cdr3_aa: CATSTGLHYEQYF; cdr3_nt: TGTGCCACCAGCACGGGACTTCACTACGAGCAGTACTTC
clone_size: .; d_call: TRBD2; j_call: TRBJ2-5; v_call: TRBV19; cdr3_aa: CASSMIASGGWETQYF; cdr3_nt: TGTGCCAGTAGTATGATTGCTAGCGGGGGGTGGGAGACCCAGTACTTC
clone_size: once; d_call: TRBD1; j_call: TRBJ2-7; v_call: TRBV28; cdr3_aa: CASFTGGFLDEQYF; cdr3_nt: TGTGCCAGCTTCACAGGGGGCTTTCTGGACGAGCAGTACTTC
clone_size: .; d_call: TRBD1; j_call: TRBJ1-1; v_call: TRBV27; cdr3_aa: CASSRGQGKTEAFF; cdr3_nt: TGTGCCAGCAGTCGTGGACAGGGTAAGACTGAAGCTTTCTTT
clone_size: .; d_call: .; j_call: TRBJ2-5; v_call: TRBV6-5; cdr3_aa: CASSQLRDNQETQYF; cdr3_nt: TGTGCCAGCAGTCAACTTCGGGACAACCAAGAGACCCAGTACTTC
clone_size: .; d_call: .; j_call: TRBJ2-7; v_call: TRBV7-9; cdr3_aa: CASSLPFGGRSYEQYF; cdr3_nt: TGTGCCAGCAGCTTACCTTTTGGGGGCCGCAGCTACGAGCAGTACTTC